This TCR beta chain appears in the sequencing data of a study of cytotoxic CD8 clonotypes in ibrutinib-treated CLL. Sequencing used immunoSEQ multiplex PCR; TCRdb keeps in-frame clones, though not all of them. Of approximately 150,000 clones listed, roughly 84% are singletons. With respect to this clone: As yet, its antigen is unknown.

This CDR3 is built from 16 residues. Germline CDR1 reads ENHRY; CDR2 reads SYGVKD. V shed 3 bases and J shed 7 bases, with 19 bases lying between them. Findings and limits, study-wide: Clonality increased with ibrutinib response but returned toward baseline at progression.

This sequence joins TRBV10-3 and TRBJ2-4; D is possibly TRBD2 (6 bases). The sample in question was PBMCs, obtained at disease progression, from a patient treated with ibrutinib. The TCR originated in a human donor with chronic lymphocytic leukemia. As DNA, the CDR3 is TGTGCCATCAGTGACGAGGGGACTTCTCTACGGAACATTCAGTACTTC. This gives the protein CAISDEGTSLRNIQYF.